This T cell receptor beta chain is from a study of cytomegalovirus exposure and HLA in healthy donors. Study outcomes and limitations: A prior analysis recorded that most TCR beta V segments were productive about 87% or about 30% of the time. Later work found that TCR association rates differed between HLA loci; DRB1 had the most and HLA-C the fewest.

Per the germline V gene, CDR1 is LNHDA and CDR2 is SQIVND (reference sequence). Trimming cost V 3 bases and J 2 bases, with 16 bases left between them. The CDR3 is 16 residues long. The PCR ran on 60 Vbeta and 13 Jbeta primers. Sequencing was performed with immunoSEQ multiplex PCR; in TCRdb, only in-frame clones are kept and a portion is missing. The data hold about 59,000 clones, with more than 70% observed a single time. Worth noting for this clone: What it recognizes is unknown.

The sequenced material came from PBMCs. The TCR was taken from a young man in good health and CMV-seropositive. The chain combines TRBV19 with TRBJ1-1, with a weak D call TRBD1 (5 bases). CDR3 sequence (DNA): TGTGCCAGTAGTATGTGGGACTTTCAGGGCAACACTGAAGCTTTCTTT. Residues: CASSMWDFQGNTEAFF.